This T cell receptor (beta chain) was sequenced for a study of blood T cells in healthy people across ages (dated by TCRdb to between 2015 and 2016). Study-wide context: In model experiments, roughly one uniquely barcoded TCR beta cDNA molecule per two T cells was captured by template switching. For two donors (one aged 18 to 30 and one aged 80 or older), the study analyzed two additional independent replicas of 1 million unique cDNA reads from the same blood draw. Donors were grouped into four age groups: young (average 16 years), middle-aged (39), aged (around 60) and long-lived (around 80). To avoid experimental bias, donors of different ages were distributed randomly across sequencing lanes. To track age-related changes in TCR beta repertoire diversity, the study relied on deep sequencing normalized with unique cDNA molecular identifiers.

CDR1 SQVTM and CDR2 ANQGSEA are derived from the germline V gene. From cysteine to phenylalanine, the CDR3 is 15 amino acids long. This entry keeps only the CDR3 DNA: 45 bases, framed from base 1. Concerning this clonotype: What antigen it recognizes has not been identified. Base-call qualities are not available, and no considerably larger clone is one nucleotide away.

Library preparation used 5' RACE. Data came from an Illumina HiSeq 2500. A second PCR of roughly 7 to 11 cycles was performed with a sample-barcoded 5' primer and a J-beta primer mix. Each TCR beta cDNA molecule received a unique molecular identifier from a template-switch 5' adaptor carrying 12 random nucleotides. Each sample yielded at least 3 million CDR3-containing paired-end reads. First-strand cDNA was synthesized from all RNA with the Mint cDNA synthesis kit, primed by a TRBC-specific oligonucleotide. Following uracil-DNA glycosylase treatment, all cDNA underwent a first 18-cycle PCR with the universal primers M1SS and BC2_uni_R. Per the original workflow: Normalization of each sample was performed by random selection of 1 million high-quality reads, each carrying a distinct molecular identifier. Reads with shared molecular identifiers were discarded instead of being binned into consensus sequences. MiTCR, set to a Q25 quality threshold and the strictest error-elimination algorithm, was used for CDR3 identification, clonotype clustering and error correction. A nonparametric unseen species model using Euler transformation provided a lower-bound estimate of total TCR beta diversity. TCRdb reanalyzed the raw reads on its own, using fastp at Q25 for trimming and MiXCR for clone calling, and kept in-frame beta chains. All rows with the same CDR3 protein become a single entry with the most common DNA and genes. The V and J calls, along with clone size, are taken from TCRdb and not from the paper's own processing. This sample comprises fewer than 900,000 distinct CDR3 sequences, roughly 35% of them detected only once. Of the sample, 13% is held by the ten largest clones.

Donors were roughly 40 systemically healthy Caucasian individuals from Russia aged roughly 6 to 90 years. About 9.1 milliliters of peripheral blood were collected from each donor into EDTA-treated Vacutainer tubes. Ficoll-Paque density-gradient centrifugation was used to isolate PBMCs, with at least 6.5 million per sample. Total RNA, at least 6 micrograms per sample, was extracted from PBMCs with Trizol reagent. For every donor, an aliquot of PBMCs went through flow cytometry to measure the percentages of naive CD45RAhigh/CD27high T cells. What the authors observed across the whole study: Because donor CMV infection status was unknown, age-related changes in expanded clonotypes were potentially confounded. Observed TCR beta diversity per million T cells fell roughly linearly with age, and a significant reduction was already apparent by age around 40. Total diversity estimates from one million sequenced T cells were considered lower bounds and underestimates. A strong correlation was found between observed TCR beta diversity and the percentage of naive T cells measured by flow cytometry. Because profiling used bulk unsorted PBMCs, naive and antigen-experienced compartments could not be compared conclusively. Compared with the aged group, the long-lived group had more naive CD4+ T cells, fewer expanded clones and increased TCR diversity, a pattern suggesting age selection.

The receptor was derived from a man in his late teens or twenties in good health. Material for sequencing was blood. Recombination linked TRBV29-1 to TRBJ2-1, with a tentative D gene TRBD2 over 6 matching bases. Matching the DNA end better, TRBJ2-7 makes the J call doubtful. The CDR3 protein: CSVERAGISYNEQYF. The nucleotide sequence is TGCAGCGTTGAACGGGCGGGGATTTCCTACAATGAGCAGTACTTC.